Shown below are 30 T cell receptor beta chains from a single sample sequenced in a study of blood T cells in healthy people across ages. For the second PCR, which ran for roughly 7 to 11 cycles, a sample-barcoded 5' primer and a J-beta primer mix were used. MiXCR, applied by TCRdb to the 5' RACE reads, yields one record per CDR3 protein. The profile covers hundreds of thousands of distinct CDR3 sequences, with roughly 24% appearing a single time and 3% taken by the ten largest. The same data also contributed to another study, on T cells of mothers and their children.

Material: blood. The origin of the receptors is a boy aged 10-17 years in good health.

CDR3 bases: TGTGCCAGCAGCATCCAGGGGGCGAACATTCAGTACTTC. Translation: CASSIQGANIQYF. The chain employs TRBV5-4 and TRBJ2-4; 8 nucleotides agree with TRBD1. The germline gives CDR1 SGHNT, CDR2 YYREEE (reference sequence). V gave up 4 bases and J gave up 7 bases; unmatched junction bases: 4. CDR3 length: 13 residues.

V gene TRBV5-1 combines with J gene TRBJ1-2, with 8 bases aligning to TRBD1. Germline loops: CDR1 SGHRS, CDR2 YFSETQ. The CDR3 consists of 15 residues. Trimming removed 4 bases from V and 6 bases from J; junction bases left unmatched: 11. CDR3 in amino acids: CASSGGQGLRDGYTF. In DNA, the CDR3 is TGCGCCAGCAGCGGAGGACAGGGCTTAAGAGATGGCTACACCTTC.

This clonotype was observed a few times. The chain links TRBV2 to TRBJ1-2, with a tentative D call TRBD1 (5 bases). Deletions cut 7 bases from V and 4 bases from J, with 16 bases between. Germline-derived CDR1 and CDR2 are SNHLY and FYNNEI. The CDR3 totals 14 residues. The CDR3 DNA is TGTGCCAGCACCTTGGACACCGTTCCCTATGGCTACACCTTC. Translating it yields CASTLDTVPYGYTF.

The chain uses TRBV2 and TRBJ2-5; no reliable D call. The last part of the DNA fits TRBJ2-7 better; the J call may be wrong. The CDR3 has 11 amino acids. Germline V lookup: CDR1 SNHLY, CDR2 FYNNEI. CDR3: CASRRTDEQYF. The CDR3 DNA is TGTGCCAGTCGGCGAACAGACGAGCAGTACTTC.

This clonotype was seen a handful of times. This sequence joins TRBV12-3 or TRBV12-4 and TRBJ2-7; 8 nucleotides align to TRBD1. The CDR3 has 13 residues. Losses at the gene ends were 7 bases for V and 9 bases for J; bases not matched to a gene: 11. In nucleotides, the CDR3 is TGTGCCAGCATGAGGCCGACAGGGGTGACGCAGTACTTC. Amino acids: CASMRPTGVTQYF.

The V gene is TRBV12-3 or TRBV12-4, the J gene TRBJ2-5; the D is unclear. V lost 6 bases, J lost 8 bases, and 16 bases lay in between. This CDR3 region has 13 residues. The CDR3 DNA is TGTGCCAGCAGACAAGGACCCTCAAGCACCCAGTACTTC. It specifies CASRQGPSSTQYF.

This chain uses TRBV20-1 with TRBJ2-3; TRBD2 matches 9 bases. This CDR3 has 14 amino acids. With V trimmed by 6 bases and J by 2 bases, 6 bases remained unmatched. CDR1 DFQATT and CDR2 SNEGSKA come from the germline V gene (reference sequence). The CDR3 spells CSAVSGGYTDTQYF. For the CDR3, the DNA is TGCAGTGCGGTGAGCGGGGGGTACACAGATACGCAGTATTTT.

This clonotype came up a few times. J is TRBJ2-5 and V is TRBV12-3 or TRBV12-4; D remains ambiguous. This CDR3 is 11 amino acids long. Trimming left V 6 bases short and J 9 bases short, with 11 bases between. The DNA for the CDR3 is TGTGCCAGCAGGGCCGTCTCGGCCCAGTACTTC. Its translation is CASRAVSAQYF.

With respect to this clonotype: At one end the junction does not follow the germline gene, possibly because of a read error. This rearrangement joins TRBV15 to TRBJ2-7; a possible D gene is TRBD2 (6 bases). CDR1 is LNHNV and CDR2 is YYDKDF in the germline V gene (reference sequence). This CDR3 is 12 amino acids long. CDR3 DNA sequence: TGTGCCACCAGCAGAGATGCGGGACTGACCCACTTC. Its translation: CATSRDAGLTHF.

This clonotype was observed a few times. The rearrangement links TRBV4-1 to TRBJ2-1, with 10 bases identical to TRBD1. The end of the DNA aligns better with TRBJ2-7, so the J call may be wrong. Germline assignment: CDR1 MGHRA and CDR2 YSYEKL. This CDR3 is 15 amino acids long. This chain's CDR3 is CASSQEDRGPYEQYF. The CDR3, as DNA: TGCGCCAGCAGCCAAGAAGACAGGGGGCCCTACGAGCAGTACTTC.

This clonotype was detected a few times. The chain couples TRBV7-6 to TRBJ2-1, with D tentatively TRBD2 (7 bases). The germline V and J ends were trimmed by 1 base and 5 bases, with 15 bases remaining between them. CDR3 length: 16 residues. The germline V gene has CDR1 SGHVS and CDR2 FNYEAQ. The CDR3 protein is CASSLGSWGGDNEQFF. CDR3 nucleotide sequence: TGTGCCAGCAGCTTAGGTTCTTGGGGGGGCGACAATGAGCAGTTCTTC.

This clonotype was recorded a few times. The rearrangement links TRBV7-9 to TRBJ2-2; no definite D call. The V gene's germline CDR1 is SEHNR and CDR2 FQNEAQ (reference sequence). V lost 1 base to trimming and J lost 3 bases, with 15 bases between them. The CDR3 has 17 amino acids. The CDR3 loop is CASSLGAVIGYTGELFF. The CDR3 DNA reads as TGTGCCAGCAGCTTAGGGGCAGTCATCGGTTACACCGGGGAGCTGTTTTTT.

This clonotype showed up many times. Mismatch with germline at one junction end may stem from a read error. The genes are TRBV5-1 and TRBJ2-5, with D possibly TRBD1 on 6 matching bases. The end of the DNA aligns better with TRBJ2-7, so the J call may be wrong. The CDR3 runs to 13 residues. Germline assignment: CDR1 SGHRS and CDR2 YFSETQ. The CDR3 DNA follows: TGTGCCAGCAGTTTCGGGACAAACTACGAGCAGTACTTC. It codes for CASSFGTNYEQYF.

This CDR3 is CSARISNQPQHF. CDR3 sequence (DNA): TGCAGTGCTAGAATTTCGAATCAGCCCCAGCATTTT. The chain joins TRBV20-1 to TRBJ1-5; D remains ambiguous. The V gene lost 2 bases and the J gene lost 4 bases, with 6 bases spanning the gap. Germline CDR1 and CDR2: DFQATT and SNEGSKA (reference sequence). The CDR3 runs to 12 residues.

This chain links TRBV13 with TRBJ1-5; D is unresolved. The germline V and J ends were trimmed by 5 bases and 0 bases, with 8 bases remaining between them. There are 14 residues in the CDR3. The germline V gene encodes CDR1 PRHDT and CDR2 FYEKMQ (reference sequence). In DNA form, the CDR3 reads TGTGCCAGCAGCCGGCAGAATAGCAATCAGCCCCAGCATTTT. Translated: CASSRQNSNQPQHF. Variable domain in full (rest from reference TRBV13 and TRBJ1-5): AAGVIQSPRHLIKEKRETATLKCYPIPRHDTVYWYQQGPGQDPQFLISFYEKMQSDKGSIPDRFSAQQFSDYHSELNMSSLELGDSALYFCASSRQNSNQPQHFGDGTRLSIL.

V is TRBV20-1 and J is TRBJ1-2, with D perhaps matching TRBD1 (6 bases). V lost 6 bases and J 2 bases, leaving 16 bases between the germline ends. The CDR3 is 14 residues long. CDR1 is DFQATT, CDR2 SNEGSKA, per germline (reference sequence). This CDR3 is CSAEPGGGNYGYTF. The DNA of the CDR3 is TGCAGTGCGGAGCCCGGTGGGGGCAACTATGGCTACACCTTC.

This clonotype was seen ten or more times. The rearrangement joins TRBV6-6 to TRBJ2-7, with 10 positions matching TRBD2. This CDR3 comprises 17 residues. Germline CDR1 is MNHNY and CDR2 is SVGAGI (reference sequence). With 4 bases clipped from V and 5 bases from J, the junction kept 14 bases outside the gene matches. CDR3 protein: CASSSRGLAVARDEQYF. As DNA, the CDR3 is TGTGCCAGCAGTTCCCGAGGACTAGCGGTTGCCCGGGACGAGCAGTACTTC.

This clonotype showed up just a few times. The chain recombines TRBV14 with TRBJ2-5, with D possibly called TRBD1 or TRBD2 (5 bases each). V lost 3 bases and J lost 0, with 17 bases in between. Germline CDR1 is SGHDN and CDR2 is FVKESK. The CDR3 covers 17 residues. In DNA, the CDR3 is TGTGCCAGCAGCCATAAAGGACGGGGCTTGTACCAAGAGACCCAGTACTTC. Translated: CASSHKGRGLYQETQYF.

This clonotype was counted a few times. V gene TRBV5-1 combines with J gene TRBJ2-3; D remains unclear. CDR1 is SGHRS, CDR2 YFSETQ, per germline. Trimming left V 0 bases short and J 11 bases short, with 13 bases between. The CDR3 has 13 residues. Written as DNA, the CDR3 is TGCGCCAGCAGCTTGGAAGTGGCCGCGAAGCAGTATTTT. Translating gives CASSLEVAAKQYF.

This clonotype was counted a few times. The V and J genes are TRBV21-1 and TRBJ2-1; the table names TRBD1, a call not compared with the DNA. TRBV21-1 is a recognized pseudogene. CDR3 size: 15 residues. For the CDR3, the DNA is TGTGCCAGCAGCAAAAGGACAGGAACTTACAATGAGCAGTTCTTC. Its protein is CASSKRTGTYNEQFF.

The V and J genes are TRBV15 and TRBJ2-5, with 9 nucleotides matching TRBD1. The DNA end favors TRBJ2-1, so the J call may be wrong. From germline, CDR1 is LNHNV and CDR2 YYDKDF (reference sequence). This CDR3 is 17 amino acids long. The CDR3, as DNA: TGTGCCACCAGCAGAGATTGGGGGACAGGGAATCGCGATGAGCAGTTCTTC. It translates to CATSRDWGTGNRDEQFF.

This rearrangement joins TRBV24-1 to TRBJ1-2; D gene ambiguous. Germline CDR1 and CDR2: KGHDR and SFDVKD. V dropped 4 bases and J dropped 2 bases, with 7 bases sitting between them. This CDR3 region has 13 residues. The CDR3: CATSEPRNYGYTF. The CDR3 DNA reads as TGTGCCACCAGTGAGCCCAGGAACTATGGCTACACCTTC.

This chain uses TRBV18 with TRBJ1-6; D remains unclear. The CDR3 totals 13 residues. Deletions cut 3 bases from V and 12 bases from J, with 12 bases between. Germline V CDR1 and CDR2: KGHSH, LQKENI. The CDR3 spells CASSPVGDGPLHF. The DNA for the CDR3 is TGTGCCAGCTCACCTGTAGGTGACGGACCCCTCCACTTT.

This rearrangement joins TRBV15 to TRBJ1-2, with unresolved D. V was shortened by 3 bases and J by 6 bases, with 17 bases between the two germline ends. Germline V gene sequence: CDR1 LNHNV, CDR2 YYDKDF (reference sequence). The CDR3 extends over 15 amino acids. CDR3 protein: CATSRGGNPFDGYTF. In nucleotides, the CDR3 is TGTGCCACCAGCAGGGGAGGGAACCCGTTTGATGGCTACACCTTC.

V usage is TRBV9 and J usage is TRBJ2-1; 11 positions agree with TRBD2. Germline V gene sequence: CDR1 SGDLS, CDR2 YYNGEE. V lost 0 bases to trimming and J lost 6 bases; unmatched junction nucleotides: 2. This CDR3 has 15 amino acids. The CDR3 DNA reads TGTGCCAGCAGCGTAGTAGCGGGGGGGCTCAATGAGCAGTTCTTC. It is translated as CASSVVAGGLNEQFF. Combining the CDR3 with reference TRBV9 and TRBJ2-1 gives the whole variable domain DSGVTQTPKHLITATGQRVTLRCSPRSGDLSVYWYQQSLDQGLQFLIQYYNGEERAKGNILERFSAQQFPDLHSELNLSSLELGDSALYFCASSVVAGGLNEQFFGPGTRLTVL.

J is TRBJ2-5 and V is TRBV20-1; 7 bases are shared with TRBD2. The CDR3 spans 14 residues. V shed 6 bases, J shed 2 bases, and the junction held 9 bases outside the gene matches. CDR1 DFQATT and CDR2 SNEGSKA come from the germline V gene (reference sequence). The CDR3 loop reads CSARGLAAQETQYF. In DNA form, the CDR3 reads TGCAGTGCCCGAGGGCTAGCGGCACAAGAGACCCAGTACTTC.

The chain is built from TRBV6-5 and TRBJ2-7, with 10 bases matching TRBD2. TRBJ2-1 matches the DNA end more closely, so the J call is doubtful. Germline V gene sequence: CDR1 MNHEY, CDR2 SVGAGI. The CDR3 is 14 amino acids. CDR3 loop: CASSALAGPNEQFF. The CDR3 nucleotides read TGTGCCAGCAGTGCACTAGCGGGGCCCAATGAGCAGTTCTTC.

This clonotype was seen more than once but under ten times. The CDR3 DNA sequence: TGTGCCAGCAGTGCTGAGAGCGGGGGACTTCTCTCCTACGAGCAGTACTTC. It specifies CASSAESGGLLSYEQYF. This chain joins TRBV2 and TRBJ2-7; TRBD2 matches 8 bases. The germline V gene encodes CDR1 SNHLY and CDR2 FYNNEI. J gave up 0 bases and V 4 bases, and 11 bases lay outside the gene matches. The length of the CDR3 is 17 residues.

The rearrangement links TRBV11-2 to TRBJ2-7; 8 bases map to TRBD1. The CDR3 is 14 amino acids. After removal of 7 bases from V and 4 bases from J, the junction contained 9 bases not matched to a gene. Germline assignment: CDR1 SGHAT and CDR2 FQNNGV. CDR3 DNA sequence: TGTGCCAGCAACTCTGACAGGGGAGCATACGAGCAGTACTTC. Residues: CASNSDRGAYEQYF.

This clonotype was picked up a small number of times. This sequence joins TRBV29-1 and TRBJ2-5, with D possibly matching TRBD2 (7 bases). The ends were cut back, 4 bases at V and 4 bases at J, with 19 bases in the middle. Germline V gene data show CDR1 as SQVTM and CDR2 as ANQGSEA. This CDR3 comprises 15 residues. The CDR3 sequence is CSVGGMRGRPETQYF. The CDR3, as DNA: TGCAGCGTTGGGGGTATGCGGGGGCGGCCAGAGACCCAGTACTTC.